This TCR beta chain was found in a study of cytomegalovirus exposure and HLA in healthy donors. The study ran its PCR with 60 Vbeta and 13 Jbeta primers. Clones were read by immunoSEQ multiplex PCR, and TCRdb kept only the in-frame ones, dropping some. Of about 180,000 clones listed, around 80% are singletons. This clone was picked up a small number of times. The CDR3 is 14 residues long. Germline V gene data show CDR1 as SNHLY and CDR2 as FYNNEI. Germline trimming cut 8 bases from V and 4 bases from J; bases unmatched to any gene: 9. This sequence was found in a woman aged 45-65 years in good health and CMV-seronegative. Material: PBMCs. J is TRBJ1-2 and V is TRBV2; 8 bases align to TRBD1. The CDR3 loop is CASDPGQVAYGYTF. The CDR3 coding sequence is TGTGCCAGCGACCCGGGACAGGTTGCCTATGGCTACACCTTC. The full variable domain, with the rest looked up from reference TRBV2 and TRBJ1-2, is EPEVTQTPSHQVTQMGQEVILRCVPISNHLYFYWYRQILGQKVEFLVSFYNNEISEKSEIFDDQFSVERPDGSNFTLKIRSTKLEDSAMYFCASDPGQVAYGYTFGSGTRLTVV.